This T cell receptor (beta chain) was captured in a study of T cell responses to AZD1222 COVID-19 vaccine. The V gene lost 2 bases and the J gene lost 7 bases, with 11 bases spanning the gap. This CDR3 spans 13 amino acids. Germline-derived CDR1 and CDR2 are MNHNS and SASEGT. Sequenced by immunoSEQ multiplex PCR; TCRdb stores in-frame clones only, minus some. In the table there are tens of thousands of clones, approximately 90% of which are singletons. Material: peripheral blood, obtained 28 days after the second AZD1222 dose. This TCR was recovered from an adult who received the AZD1222 COVID-19 vaccine. The J gene is TRBJ1-2, the V gene TRBV6-1; the D gene is possibly TRBD1 (6 bases). CDR3 sequence (DNA): TGTGCCAGCAGTGAAAACAGGGTCACTGGCTACACCTTC. This sequence encodes CASSENRVTGYTF.